This T cell receptor beta chain is from a study of T cell repertoires in cytomegalovirus infection. This CDR3 region has 13 residues. With 4 bases removed from V and 6 bases from J, the gap between germline ends came to 13 bases. Germline V gene data show CDR1 as SEHNR and CDR2 as FQNEAQ (reference sequence). Points from the study as a whole: Dominant in the ex vivo response were TCR beta clonotypes restricted by HLA-C and specific for CMV.

MiXCR, run by TCRdb on the reads, gives a single entry per CDR3 protein. Of around 99,000 distinct CDR3 sequences detected, around 31% appear once; the ten largest clones hold about 81%. Many counts were recorded for this clonotype. The antigen is undetermined. This chain uses TRBV7-9 with TRBJ2-7; no firm D call. The source was CD8+ T cells from cultured PBMCs, collected from culture after CMV antigen stimulation. This TCR came from a human donor in good health (CMV status not recorded). Some clones in this sample may be carry-over from other donors' samples. This CDR3 reads CASSYEPEGEQYF. CDR3 DNA sequence: TGTGCCAGCAGCTATGAGCCAGAAGGCGAGCAGTACTTC.